The clone carrying this T cell receptor (beta chain) was counted only a few times. Per the original methods: Nucleated cell number was recorded as an estimate derived from reference gene primer amplification. Repertoires were generated with immunoSEQ multiplex PCR, while TCRdb's copy carries only in-frame clones and drops some. The V and J calls and clone size were taken over from that table, and D and trimming were inferred from the DNA. The sample holds fewer than 250,000 clones; 80% to 90% are singletons and the top ten take 7% to 10%. V was shortened by 7 bases and J by 6 bases, with 16 bases between the two germline ends. The CDR3 is 13 amino acids. The record originates from a study of blood T cell repertoires in COVID-19.

Sequencing was carried out using peripheral blood. This sequence originates from a woman aged 45-65 years with acute or convalescent COVID-19. This sequence joins TRBV12-3 or TRBV12-4 and TRBJ2-7; maybe TRBD1 (6 bases). CDR3 sequence: CASTSSGASEQYF. DNA for the CDR3: TGTGCCAGCACCTCGTCAGGGGCTAGCGAGCAGTACTTC.